The entry below describes one TCR beta chain. Sequencing was performed with immunoSEQ multiplex PCR; in TCRdb, only in-frame clones are kept and a portion is missing. The sample has roughly 57,000 clones, about 92% seen once. This sample is drawn from a study of T cell changes during pregnancy in multiple sclerosis. From germline, CDR1 is LNHDA and CDR2 SQIVND (reference sequence). Trimming left V 7 bases short and J 4 bases short, with 13 bases between. The CDR3 is 13 residues long. This clonotype was sampled from a female donor with multiple sclerosis, enrolled in a pregnancy study. The specimen comprised CD4+ T cells from peripheral blood mononuclear cells, sampled after pregnancy. V usage is TRBV19 and J usage is TRBJ1-2; D is ambiguous. CDR3: CASTFGGSYGYTF. The CDR3 DNA reads TGTGCCAGTACCTTCGGAGGATCCTATGGCTACACCTTC.